This TCR beta chain was sequenced for a study of blood T cell repertoires in COVID-19. Study-level background: Italy, Spain and the United States were the sources of the convalescent and acute COVID-19 samples. T cells, B-cell-depleted T cells, or PBMCs provided the cDNA or gDNA that served as material.

The CDR3 has 17 amino acids. Unmatched junction bases numbered 9, after V lost 0 bases and J lost 3 bases. Germline-derived CDR1 and CDR2 are SGHRS and YFSETQ. Measured with immunoSEQ multiplex PCR; TCRdb has only the in-frame clones, and not every one. The sample holds around 100,000 clones; 80% to 90% are singletons and the top ten take 5%. The sequence was collected from a human donor in a cohort sampled during active COVID-19. Material: peripheral blood. The chain joins TRBV5-1 to TRBJ2-3, with TRBD1 matching 8 bases. The CDR3 DNA sequence: TGCGCCAGCAGCTTGGGGCAGGGGGCTTTTCTAACAGATACGCAGTATTTT. Protein sequence: CASSLGQGAFLTDTQYF.